The clone carrying this T cell receptor beta chain was counted once. The record originates from a study of blood T cell repertoires in COVID-19. Study details: Sample material is recorded as cDNA or gDNA derived from T cells, B-cell-depleted T cells, or PBMCs.

Authors' methods: How many nucleated cells were present was estimated from reference gene primer amplification. Profiled with immunoSEQ multiplex PCR; TCRdb holds only in-frame clones, not every one. V and J calls and clone size are copied from that table; D and trimming were computed from the DNA. The repertoire holds approximately 140,000 clones, 87% seen once, with around 4.6% in the top ten. The TCR comes from a woman aged 55-75 years with active or convalescent COVID-19. Sample: peripheral blood.

The CDR3 DNA reads TGTGCCTGGAGGAGACAGTATAATTCACCCCTCCACTTT. Its translation is CAWRRQYNSPLHF. This chain links TRBV30 with TRBJ1-6, with D possibly TRBD1 on 5 matching bases. Trimming took 3 bases from V and 4 from J, leaving 7 bases between them. The CDR3 sequence is 13 residues long. Germline V CDR1 and CDR2: GTSNPN, SVGIG (reference sequence). Combining the CDR3 with reference TRBV30 and TRBJ1-6 gives the whole variable domain SQTIHQWPATLVQPVGSPLSLECTVEGTSNPNLYWYRQAAGRGLQLLFYSVGIGQISSEVPQNLSASRPQDRQFILSSKKLLLSDSGFYLCAWRRQYNSPLHFGNGTRLTVT.